This T cell receptor beta chain was found in a study of cytomegalovirus exposure and HLA in healthy donors. Findings and caveats of the study: According to a subsequent analysis, TCR clusters identified in the first cohort showed a tendency to co-occur across the 100 to 150 validation repertoires. Reportedly, cytomegalovirus status was diagnosed with high sensitivity and specificity. The study labeled 150 to 200 TCR beta chains cytomegalovirus-associated.

Worth noting for this clone: Its antigen is undetermined.

The assay was immunoSEQ multiplex PCR, and TCRdb's table has in-frame clones only and misses some. The table lists about 68,000 clones, 91% of them singletons. Trimming took 2 bases from V and 12 from J; bases not matched to a gene: 7. The CDR3 is 12 amino acids. Looked up from germline, CDR1 is MNHNY and CDR2 is SVGAGI (reference sequence). The donors were members of the validation cohort comprising over a hundred subjects, separate from the approximately 630-subject first cohort. The material sequenced was PBMCs. This receptor was identified in a young man in good health and CMV-seronegative. J is TRBJ2-7 and V is TRBV6-6; 7 bases line up with TRBD2. CDR3: CASSYEASGPYF. For the CDR3, the DNA is TGTGCCAGCAGTTACGAAGCTAGCGGTCCGTACTTC.